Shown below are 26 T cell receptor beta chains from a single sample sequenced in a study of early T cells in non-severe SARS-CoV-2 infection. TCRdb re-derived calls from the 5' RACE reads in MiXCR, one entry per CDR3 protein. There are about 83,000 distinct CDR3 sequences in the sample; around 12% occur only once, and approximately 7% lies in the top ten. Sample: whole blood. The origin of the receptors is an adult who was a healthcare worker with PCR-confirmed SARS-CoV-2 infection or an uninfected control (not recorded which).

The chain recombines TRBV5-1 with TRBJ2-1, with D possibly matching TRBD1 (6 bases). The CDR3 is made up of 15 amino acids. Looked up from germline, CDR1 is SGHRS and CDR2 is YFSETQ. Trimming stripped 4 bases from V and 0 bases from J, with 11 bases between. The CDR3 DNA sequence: TGCGCCAGCAGCGCAACAGGGAGCTCCTACAATGAGCAGTTCTTC. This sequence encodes CASSATGSSYNEQFF.

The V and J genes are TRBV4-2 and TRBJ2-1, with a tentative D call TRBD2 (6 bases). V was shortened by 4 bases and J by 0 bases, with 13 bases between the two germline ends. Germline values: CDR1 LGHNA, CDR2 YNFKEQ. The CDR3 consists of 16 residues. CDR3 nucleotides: TGTGCCAGCAGCCGGGCGGGCGGGACCTCCTACAATGAGCAGTTCTTC. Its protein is CASSRAGGTSYNEQFF.

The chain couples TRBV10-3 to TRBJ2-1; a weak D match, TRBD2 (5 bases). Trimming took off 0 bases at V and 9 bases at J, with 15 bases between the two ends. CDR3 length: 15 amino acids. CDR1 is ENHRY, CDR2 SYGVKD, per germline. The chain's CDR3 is CAISESTGGSGEQFF. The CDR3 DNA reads TGTGCCATCAGTGAGTCGACCGGAGGATCCGGTGAGCAGTTCTTC.

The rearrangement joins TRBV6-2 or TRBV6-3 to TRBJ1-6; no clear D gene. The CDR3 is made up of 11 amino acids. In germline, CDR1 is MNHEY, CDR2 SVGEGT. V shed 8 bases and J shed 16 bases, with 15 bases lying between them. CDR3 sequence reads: CASGIHKSLHF. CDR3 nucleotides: TGTGCCAGCGGAATTCATAAGTCGCTCCACTTT.

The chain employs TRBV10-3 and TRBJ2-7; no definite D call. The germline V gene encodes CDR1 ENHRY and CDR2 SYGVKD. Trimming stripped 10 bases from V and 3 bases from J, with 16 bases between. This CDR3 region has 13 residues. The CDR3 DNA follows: TGTGCCACCCGCCGCGACGACGACTACGAGCAGTACTTC. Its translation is CATRRDDDYEQYF.

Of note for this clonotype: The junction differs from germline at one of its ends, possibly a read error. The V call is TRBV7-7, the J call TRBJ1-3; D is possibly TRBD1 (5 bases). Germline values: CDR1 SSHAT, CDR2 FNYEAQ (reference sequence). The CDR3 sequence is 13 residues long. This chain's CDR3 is CASSLTDGNTIYF. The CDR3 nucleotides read TGTGCTAGCAGCTTGACAGATGGAAACACCATATATTTT.

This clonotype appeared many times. The CDR3 here is CASSPYGRETQYF. For the CDR3, the DNA is TGTGCCAGCTCACCATACGGTCGAGAGACCCAGTACTTC. The chain is built from TRBV18 and TRBJ2-5; D is ambiguous. The CDR3 loop spans 13 amino acids. Trimming shortened V by 2 bases and J by 4 bases, and 8 bases separated the two germline ends. Germline loops: CDR1 KGHSH, CDR2 LQKENI.

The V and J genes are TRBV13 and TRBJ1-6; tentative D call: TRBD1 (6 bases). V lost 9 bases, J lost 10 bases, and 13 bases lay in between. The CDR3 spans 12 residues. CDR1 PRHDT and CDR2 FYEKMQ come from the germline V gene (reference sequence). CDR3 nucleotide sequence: TGTGCCAGTTCCAGGGGTAACTCACCCCTCCACTTT. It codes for CASSRGNSPLHF. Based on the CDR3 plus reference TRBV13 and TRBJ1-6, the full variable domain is AAGVIQSPRHLIKEKRETATLKCYPIPRHDTVYWYQQGPGQDPQFLISFYEKMQSDKGSIPDRFSAQQFSDYHSELNMSSLELGDSALYFCASSRGNSPLHFGNGTRLTVT.

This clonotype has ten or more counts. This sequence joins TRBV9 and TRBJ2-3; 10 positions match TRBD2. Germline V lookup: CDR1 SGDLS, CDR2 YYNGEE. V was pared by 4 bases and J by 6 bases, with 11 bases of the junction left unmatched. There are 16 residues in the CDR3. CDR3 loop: CASSSGGLAGADTQYF. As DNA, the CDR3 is TGTGCCAGCAGCTCCGGCGGTCTAGCGGGAGCTGATACGCAGTATTTT.

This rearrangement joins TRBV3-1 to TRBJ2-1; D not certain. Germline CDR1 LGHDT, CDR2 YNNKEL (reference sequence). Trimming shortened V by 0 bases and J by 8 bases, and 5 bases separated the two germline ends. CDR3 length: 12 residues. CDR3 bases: TGTGCCAGCAGCCAAGAAGGATATGAGCAGTTCTTC. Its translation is CASSQEGYEQFF.

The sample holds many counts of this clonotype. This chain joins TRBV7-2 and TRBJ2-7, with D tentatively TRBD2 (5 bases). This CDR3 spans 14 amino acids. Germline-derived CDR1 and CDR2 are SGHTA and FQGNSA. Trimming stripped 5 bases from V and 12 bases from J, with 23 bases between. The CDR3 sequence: CASSLRLTDLSWYF. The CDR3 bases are TGTGCCAGCAGCCTGAGACTGACGGACTTAAGCTGGTACTTC.

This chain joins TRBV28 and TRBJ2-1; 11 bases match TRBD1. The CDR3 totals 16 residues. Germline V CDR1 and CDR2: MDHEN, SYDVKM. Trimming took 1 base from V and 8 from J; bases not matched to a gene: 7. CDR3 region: CASSLSPGQGVYEQFF. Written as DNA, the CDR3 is TGTGCCAGCAGTTTATCACCGGGACAGGGGGTTTATGAGCAGTTCTTC.

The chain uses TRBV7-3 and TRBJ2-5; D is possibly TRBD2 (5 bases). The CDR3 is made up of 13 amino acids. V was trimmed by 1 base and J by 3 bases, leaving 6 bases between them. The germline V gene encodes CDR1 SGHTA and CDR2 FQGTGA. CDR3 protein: CASSLRREETQYF. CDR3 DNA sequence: TGTGCCAGCAGCTTAAGGCGGGAAGAGACCCAGTACTTC.

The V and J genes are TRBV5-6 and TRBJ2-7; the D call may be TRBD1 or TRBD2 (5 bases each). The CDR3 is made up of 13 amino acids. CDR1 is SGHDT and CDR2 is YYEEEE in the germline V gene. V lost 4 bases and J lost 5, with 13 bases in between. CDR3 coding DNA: TGTGCCAGCAGCCCCAAGGGGACCAACGAGCAGTACTTC. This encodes CASSPKGTNEQYF. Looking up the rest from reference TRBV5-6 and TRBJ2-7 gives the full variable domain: DAGVTQSPTHLIKTRGQQVTLRCSPKSGHDTVSWYQQALGQGPQFIFQYYEEEERQRGNFPDRFSGHQFPNYSSELNVNALLLGDSALYLCASSPKGTNEQYFGPGTRLTVT.

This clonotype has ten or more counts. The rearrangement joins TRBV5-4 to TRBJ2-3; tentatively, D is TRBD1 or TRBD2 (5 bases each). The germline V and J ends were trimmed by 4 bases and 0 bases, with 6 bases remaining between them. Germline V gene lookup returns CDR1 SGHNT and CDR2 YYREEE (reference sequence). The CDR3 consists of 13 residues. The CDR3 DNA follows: TGTGCCAGCAGCCGGGACAGCACAGATACGCAGTATTTT. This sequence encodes CASSRDSTDTQYF.

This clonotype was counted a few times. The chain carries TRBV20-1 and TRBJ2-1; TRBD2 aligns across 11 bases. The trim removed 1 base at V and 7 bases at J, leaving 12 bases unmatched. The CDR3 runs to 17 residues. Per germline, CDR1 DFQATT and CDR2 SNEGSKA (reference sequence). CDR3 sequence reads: CSARGKTGTSGGNEQFF. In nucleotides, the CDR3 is TGCAGTGCTAGAGGAAAGACCGGGACTAGCGGCGGGAATGAGCAGTTCTTC.

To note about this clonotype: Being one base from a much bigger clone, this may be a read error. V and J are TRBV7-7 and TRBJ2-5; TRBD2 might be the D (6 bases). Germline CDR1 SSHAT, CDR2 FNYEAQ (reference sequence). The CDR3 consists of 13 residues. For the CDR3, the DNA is TGTGCTAGCAACCCCCAGCTAGCGTGGACCCAGTACTTC. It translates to CASNPQLAWTQYF.

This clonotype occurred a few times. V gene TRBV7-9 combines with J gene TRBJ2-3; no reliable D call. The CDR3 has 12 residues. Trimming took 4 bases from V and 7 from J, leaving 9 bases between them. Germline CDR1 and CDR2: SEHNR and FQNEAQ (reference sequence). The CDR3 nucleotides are TGTGCCAGCAGCTCAGGATTATATACGCAGTATTTT. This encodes CASSSGLYTQYF.

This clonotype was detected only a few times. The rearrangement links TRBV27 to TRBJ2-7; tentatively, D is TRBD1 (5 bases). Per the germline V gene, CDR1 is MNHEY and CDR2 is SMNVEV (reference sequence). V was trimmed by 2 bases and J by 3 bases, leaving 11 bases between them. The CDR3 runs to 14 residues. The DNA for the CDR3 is TGTGCCAGCAGTTTAGCGCAGGGAATCTACGAGCAGTACTTC. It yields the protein CASSLAQGIYEQYF.

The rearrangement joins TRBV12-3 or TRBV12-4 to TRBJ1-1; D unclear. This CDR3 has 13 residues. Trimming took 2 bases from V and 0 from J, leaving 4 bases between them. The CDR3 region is CASSLPVNTEAFF. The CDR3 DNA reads TGTGCCAGCAGTTTACCAGTGAACACTGAAGCTTTCTTT.

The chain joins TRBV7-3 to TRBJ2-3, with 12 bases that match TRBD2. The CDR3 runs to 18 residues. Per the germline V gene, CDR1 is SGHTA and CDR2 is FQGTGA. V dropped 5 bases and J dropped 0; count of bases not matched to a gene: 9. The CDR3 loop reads CASSTTSGGDTSTDTQYF. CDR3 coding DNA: TGTGCCAGCAGCACGACTAGCGGGGGCGATACTAGCACAGATACGCAGTATTTT.

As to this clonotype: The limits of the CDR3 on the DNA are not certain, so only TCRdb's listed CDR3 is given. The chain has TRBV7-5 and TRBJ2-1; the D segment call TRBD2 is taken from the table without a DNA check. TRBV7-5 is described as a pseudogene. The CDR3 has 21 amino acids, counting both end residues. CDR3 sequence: CISVPEASHLTTSGSRNEQFF.

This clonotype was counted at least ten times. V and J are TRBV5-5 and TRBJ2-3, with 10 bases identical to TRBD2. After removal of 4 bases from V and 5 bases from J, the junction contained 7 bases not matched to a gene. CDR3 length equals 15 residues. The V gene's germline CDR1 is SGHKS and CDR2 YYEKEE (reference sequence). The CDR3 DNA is TGTGCCAGCAGCCTCGAGGCTAGCGGGAGAGATACGCAGTATTTT. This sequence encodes CASSLEASGRDTQYF.

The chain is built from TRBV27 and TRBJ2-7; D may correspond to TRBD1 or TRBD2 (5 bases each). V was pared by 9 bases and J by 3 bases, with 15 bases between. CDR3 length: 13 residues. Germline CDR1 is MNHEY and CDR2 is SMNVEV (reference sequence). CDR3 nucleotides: TGTGCCAGTGGGGACGGACTGTACTACGAGCAGTACTTC. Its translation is CASGDGLYYEQYF.

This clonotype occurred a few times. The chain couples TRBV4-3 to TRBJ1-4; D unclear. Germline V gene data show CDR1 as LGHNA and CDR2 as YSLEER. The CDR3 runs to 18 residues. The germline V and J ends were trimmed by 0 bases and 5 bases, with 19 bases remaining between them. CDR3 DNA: TGCGCCAGCAGCCAAGATCTTATCGTGGGCCGGGGAAATGAAAAACTGTTTTTT. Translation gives CASSQDLIVGRGNEKLFF.

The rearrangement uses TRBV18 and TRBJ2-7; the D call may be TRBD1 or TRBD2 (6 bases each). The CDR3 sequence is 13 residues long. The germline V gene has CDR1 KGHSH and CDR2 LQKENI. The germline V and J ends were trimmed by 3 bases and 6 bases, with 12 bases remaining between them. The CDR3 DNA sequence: TGTGCCAGCTCACCCTCCGGGGGCGGCGAGCAGTACTTC. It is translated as CASSPSGGGEQYF.